This TCR beta chain stems from a study of blood T cell repertoires in COVID-19. Background on the study: T cells, B-cell-depleted T cells, or PBMCs supplied cDNA or gDNA.

CDR1 is SGHAT and CDR2 is FQNNGV in the germline V gene. The CDR3 is 11 amino acids. V was cut by 1 base and J by 13 bases, with 10 bases left in between. The repertoire was sequenced with immunoSEQ multiplex PCR; TCRdb's copy has only in-frame clones and lacks some. This table has around 280,000 clones, around 90% appearing once. Those who participated ranged in age from roughly 18 to 89 years and resided in some 24 US areas. Cohort assignment relied on participant-reported clinical history. This sequence originates from a woman under 30 with acute COVID-19. Sequenced material: PBMCs or T cells enriched from blood (not recorded which). The chain recombines TRBV11-2 with TRBJ1-2; no clear D. CDR3 coding DNA: TGTGCCAGCAGCTTAGTCACTAGGATCACCTTC. It encodes CASSLVTRITF.